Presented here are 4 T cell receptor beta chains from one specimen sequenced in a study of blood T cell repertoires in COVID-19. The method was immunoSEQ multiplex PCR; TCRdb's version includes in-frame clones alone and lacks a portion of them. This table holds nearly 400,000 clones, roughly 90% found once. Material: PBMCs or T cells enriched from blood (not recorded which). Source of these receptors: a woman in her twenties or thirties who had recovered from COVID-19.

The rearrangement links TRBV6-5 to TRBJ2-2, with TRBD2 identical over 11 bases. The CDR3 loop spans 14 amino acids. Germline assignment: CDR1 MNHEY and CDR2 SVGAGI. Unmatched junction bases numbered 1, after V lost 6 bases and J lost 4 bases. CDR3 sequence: CASRTSGVTGELFF. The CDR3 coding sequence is TGTGCCAGCAGGACTAGCGGGGTCACCGGGGAGCTGTTTTTT.

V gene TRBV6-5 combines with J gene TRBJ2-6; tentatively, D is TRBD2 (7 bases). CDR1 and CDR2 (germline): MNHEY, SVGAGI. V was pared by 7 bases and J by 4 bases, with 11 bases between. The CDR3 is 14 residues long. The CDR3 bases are TGTGCCAGCACGCGGGGGCGAGGGGCCAACGTCCTGACTTTC. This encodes CASTRGRGANVLTF.

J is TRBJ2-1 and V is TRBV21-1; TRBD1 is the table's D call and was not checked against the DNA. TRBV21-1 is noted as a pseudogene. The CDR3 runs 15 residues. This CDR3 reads CASRRWQSGVNEQFF. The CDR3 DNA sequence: TGTGCCAGCAGAAGGTGGCAGTCAGGGGTCAATGAGCAGTTCTTC.

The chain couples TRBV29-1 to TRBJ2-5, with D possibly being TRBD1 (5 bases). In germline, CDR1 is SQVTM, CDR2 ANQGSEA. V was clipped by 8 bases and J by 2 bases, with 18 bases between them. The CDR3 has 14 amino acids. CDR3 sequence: CSSSGQAVQETQYF. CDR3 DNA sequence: TGCAGCTCCTCAGGGCAGGCCGTACAAGAGACCCAGTACTTC.